A selection of T cell receptor beta chains follows, all from one sample in a study of OX40 agonist ivuxolimab in advanced cancers. Generated by immunoSEQ multiplex PCR, the TCRdb table keeps only in-frame clones and is missing some. The data show some 94,000 clones, more than 95% seen once. Sample: CD4+ or CD8+ T cells sorted from blood, taken in a trial of the OX40 agonist ivuxolimab. All receptors derive from an adult with an advanced solid tumor such as melanoma, head and neck, liver or kidney cancer. Both conserved end residues are part of each CDR3.

v_call,j_call,cdr3_length,cdr3_aa
TRBV28,TRBJ1-2,23,CASSTLHLPSGSEMGHAMRGYTF
TRBV28,TRBJ2-7,16,CASSPRGVGIGEEQYF
TRBV4-1,TRBJ2-7,16,CASSQEQGTESYEQYF
TRBV12-5,TRBJ2-1,16,CASGLVIGARSNEQFF
TRBV6-5,TRBJ2-7,14,CASSYKQGSPEQYF
TRBV19,TRBJ2-6,17,CASSVGQGISGANVLTF
TRBV5-1,TRBJ2-5,15,CASSLGTAGQETQYF
TRBV7-8,TRBJ2-1,13,CASSLGLSNEQFF
TRBV5-4,TRBJ2-3,14,CASSFIALTDTQYF
TRBV7-3,NA,15,CASSLYRTSGVEQYF
TRBV5-1,TRBJ2-7,14,CASSYRDNPYEQYF
TRBV6-1,TRBJ1-1,16,CASSDPTGTGVSEAFF
TRBV27,TRBJ2-7,15,CASTSLGGRAYEQYF
TRBV7-2,TRBJ2-7,14,CASRLAAYSYEQYF
TRBV30,TRBJ1-2,15,CAWSRPRRDNYGYTF
TRBV19,TRBJ1-2,12,CASRGEWDGYTF
TRBV27,TRBJ2-7,14,CASSPDAAAYEQYF
TRBV28,TRBJ2-2,17,CASSFLAGGRGTGELFF
TRBV9,TRBJ2-1,20,CASSPRAWPGANSSYNEQFF
TRBV30,TRBJ2-5,13,CAWRGRAQETQYF
TRBV19,TRBJ2-1,12,CASSSTGFEQFF
TRBV30,TRBJ1-5,13,CAWSLGDDQPQHF
TRBV6-1,TRBJ2-1,15,CASSEGSSGSSEQFF
TRBV27,TRBJ2-5,13,CASSLGGEETQYF
TRBV19,TRBJ1-1,14,CASSRGTLYTEAFF
TRBV4-3,TRBJ2-2,15,CASSQEQGNTGELFF
TRBV5-8,TRBJ2-1,19,CASSLGLILGQGASDEQFF
TRBV13,TRBJ2-1,13,CASTSARAGEQFF
TRBV6-5,TRBJ1-2,14,CASSYYSSNYGYTF
TRBV2,TRBJ2-7,14,CASSAGQRSYEQYF
TRBV7-6,TRBJ2-3,18,CASSWDEISRGDTDTQYF
TRBV28,TRBJ2-7,14,CASSLDGRVGEQYF
TRBV5-6,TRBJ2-3,15,CASSPVSSSTDTQYF
TRBV19,TRBJ1-2,16,CAIAPGPRQGAYGYTF
TRBV27,TRBJ2-1,13,CASTNWAGNEQFF
TRBV27,TRBJ2-7,14,CVSSTSLGFGEQYF
TRBV27,TRBJ1-2,14,CASSVTGGGYGYTF
TRBV2,TRBJ2-7,12,CASSETAYEQYF
TRBV6-1,TRBJ2-3,16,CASSERGGTLTDTQYF
TRBV5-4,TRBJ2-7,14,CASSRAESSYEQYF
TRBV6-5,TRBJ1-4,16,CASSYSSQGTNEKLFF
TRBV13,TRBJ2-1,16,CASSLGLAGERGEQFF
TRBV7-6,TRBJ2-2,14,CASSPQLNTGELFF
TRBV27,TRBJ1-6,14,CASSFGQGVFPLHF
TRBV5-4,TRBJ2-7,14,CASSPTSAGYEQYF
TRBV6-4,TRBJ1-6,15,CASSDPYSKNSPLHF
TRBV5-1,TRBJ2-6,15,CASSLTTSGANVLTF